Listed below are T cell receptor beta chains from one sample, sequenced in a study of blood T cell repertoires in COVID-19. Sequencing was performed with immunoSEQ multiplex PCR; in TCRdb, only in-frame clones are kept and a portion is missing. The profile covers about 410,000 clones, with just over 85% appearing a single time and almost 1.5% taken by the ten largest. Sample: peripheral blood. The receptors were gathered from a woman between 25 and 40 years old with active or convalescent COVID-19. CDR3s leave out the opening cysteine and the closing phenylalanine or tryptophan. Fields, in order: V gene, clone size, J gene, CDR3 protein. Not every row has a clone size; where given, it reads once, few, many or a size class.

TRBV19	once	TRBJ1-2	ASSIPGTYGYT
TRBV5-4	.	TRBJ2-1	ASSGAPQGESSYNEQF
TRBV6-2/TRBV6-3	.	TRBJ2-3	ASSYQLAGAVGTDTQY
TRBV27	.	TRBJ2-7	ASRPTGVISYEQY
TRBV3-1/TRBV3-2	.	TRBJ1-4	ASSQGGRGEKLF
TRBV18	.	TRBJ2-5	ASSPPAGEETQY
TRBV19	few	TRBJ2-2	ASSRTGGAPGELF
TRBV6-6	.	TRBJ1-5	ASSPSKDGAGTGLGDSNQPQH
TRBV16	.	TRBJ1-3	ASSQAGGVGNTIY
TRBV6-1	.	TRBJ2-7	ASSEGHVSYEQY
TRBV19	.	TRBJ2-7	ASSISTGGYEQY
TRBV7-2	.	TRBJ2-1	ASSSSGGAYNEQF
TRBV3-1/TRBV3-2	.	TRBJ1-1	ASSLQGGGLGAF
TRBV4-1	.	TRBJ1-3	ASSQDGGLLSGNTIY
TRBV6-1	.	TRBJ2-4	ASSEGQGGRNIQY
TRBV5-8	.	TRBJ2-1	ASRHSGGYNEQF
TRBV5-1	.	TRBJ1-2	ASSLDPGRDGYT
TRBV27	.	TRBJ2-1	ASSTRLPDLPQRDYNEQF
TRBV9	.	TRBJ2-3	ASSVPGTPFTDTQY
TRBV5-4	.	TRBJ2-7	ASSLPPLAGGTREQY
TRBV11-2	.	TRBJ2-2	ASSPRGAGNTGELF
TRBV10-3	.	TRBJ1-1	AISDRGTFGDTEAF
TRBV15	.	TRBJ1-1	ATSATGEMNTEAF
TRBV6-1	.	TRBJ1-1	ASSEFDMNTEAF
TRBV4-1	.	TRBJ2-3	ASSLSSHTDTQY
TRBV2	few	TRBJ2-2	ASLRQGNTGELF
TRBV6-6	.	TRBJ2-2	ASRTGQVFSGELF
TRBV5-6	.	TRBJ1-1	ASSLSGIMNTEAF
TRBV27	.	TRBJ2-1	ASSLTRYNEQF
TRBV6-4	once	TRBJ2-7	ASREEGTGIYEQY
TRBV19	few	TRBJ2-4	ATHPDGSTRPKNIQY
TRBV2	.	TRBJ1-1	ASMRDRGLGTEAF
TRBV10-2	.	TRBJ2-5	ASRGLAGGRGETQY
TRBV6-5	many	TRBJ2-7	ATLPGQGGYEQY
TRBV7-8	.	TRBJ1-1	ASSLNQYRNTEAF
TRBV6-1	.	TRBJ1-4	ASSEAGRGSTNEKLF
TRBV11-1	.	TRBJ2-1	AIQRVDNERF
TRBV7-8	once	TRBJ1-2	ASSLRTGEGYT
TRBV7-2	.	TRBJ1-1	ASSWTGRTEAF
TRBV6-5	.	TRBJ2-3	ATSHVGEGADTQY
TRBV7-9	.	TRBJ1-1	ASSLDREMKNTEAF
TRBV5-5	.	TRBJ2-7	ASSLDYAGGSEQY
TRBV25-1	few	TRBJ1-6	ASSDDKSSYNSPLH
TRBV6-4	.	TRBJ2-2	ASSYGLAGTTGELF
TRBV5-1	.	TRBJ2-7	ASSSLSGYSYEQY
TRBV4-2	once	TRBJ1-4	ASSQDLTGAEKLF
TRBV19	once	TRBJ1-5	ASSHPGGNQPQH
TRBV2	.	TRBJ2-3	ASSHLLAADTDTQY